The clone carrying this TCR beta chain has a handful of counts. Antigen: not known. Patients were excluded for uncontrolled infection, other autoimmune disease, pregnancy or lactation. Cells are PBMCs isolated from roughly 9.2 ml of fresh blood. The sample comes from a study of T cells in Graves' hyperthyroidism and ophthalmopathy. Amplified TCR beta CDR3 regions came from RNA transcripts. Carried out on the TCR CDR3, a first-round RT-PCR used the HTBI primer set. TCRdb reanalysed the multiplex PCR reads using MiXCR and keeps one entry per CDR3 protein. The top ten hold less than 20% of the sample, which has 400,000 to 500,000 distinct CDR3 sequences, 13% to 15% seen once. Study conclusions and caveats: Prediction of ophthalmopathy progression came a median approximately 6 months pre-onset.

The germline V gene encodes CDR1 SEHNR and CDR2 FQNEAQ (reference sequence). Trimming stripped 7 bases from V and 3 bases from J, with 9 bases between. The CDR3 length is 12 residues. The source is a woman younger than 35 with Graves' hyperthyroidism. The V and J genes are TRBV7-9 and TRBJ1-2, with D possibly matching TRBD1 (5 bases). The sample comprised blood. The CDR3 reads CASTSTDYGYTF. In nucleotides, the CDR3 is TGTGCCAGCACCTCGACAGACTATGGCTACACCTTC.